The 20 T cell receptor beta chains listed next were all sequenced from one sample in a study of T cells after yellow fever vaccination. TCRdb analysed the 5' RACE reads with MiXCR anew, one entry per CDR3 protein. The sample holds 450,000 to 550,000 distinct CDR3 sequences, about a fifth seen once. This specimen was PBMCs, taken less than 25 days after the first yellow fever vaccination. The receptors stem from a man younger than 35 who received the YFV17D yellow fever vaccine.

CDR3 sequence (DNA): TGTGCCAGCACCACTACCGACCAAGAGACCCAGTACTTC. This encodes CASTTTDQETQYF. The chain uses TRBV6-1 and TRBJ2-5; D not resolved. The CDR3 runs 13 residues. V lost 7 bases, J lost 0 bases, and 9 bases lay in between. The V gene's germline CDR1 is MNHNS and CDR2 SASEGT.

This clonotype showed up just a few times. This chain links TRBV7-2 with TRBJ1-2; D is unclear. The V end lost 5 bases, the J end lost 3 bases, and 16 bases lay between the germline ends. CDR3 length: 15 residues. Germline values: CDR1 SGHTA, CDR2 FQGNSA. CDR3 region: CASSTPREGDYGYTF. CDR3 DNA: TGTGCCAGCAGCACCCCAAGGGAGGGCGACTATGGCTACACCTTC.

This clonotype was picked up a small number of times. The V and J genes are TRBV12-3 or TRBV12-4 and TRBJ1-1, with a weak D call TRBD1 (5 bases). Trimming stripped 4 bases from V and 6 bases from J, with 12 bases between. This CDR3 has 13 residues. The CDR3 region has the DNA TGTGCCAGCAGTTCACTCAGGGATTCTGAAGCTTTCTTT. The encoded protein is CASSSLRDSEAFF.

The J gene is TRBJ2-5, the V gene TRBV6-1, with TRBD2 matching over 8 bases. This CDR3 is built from 15 residues. CDR1 is MNHNS and CDR2 is SASEGT in the germline V gene. V was pared by 6 bases and J by 4 bases, with 10 bases of the junction left unmatched. The CDR3 here is CASRSPGGLAETQYF. CDR3 nucleotides: TGTGCCAGCAGATCACCCGGCGGACTAGCAGAGACCCAGTACTTC.

The chain uses TRBV30 and TRBJ1-5; D remains ambiguous. This CDR3 is built from 12 residues. The germline CDR1 and CDR2 sequences are GTSNPN and SVGIG (reference sequence). Trimming took 1 base from V and 9 from J, leaving 10 bases between them. CDR3 loop: CAWSESVGPQHF. Written as DNA, the CDR3 is TGTGCCTGGAGTGAGTCCGTTGGGCCCCAGCATTTT.

The chain couples TRBV20-1 to TRBJ1-6; maybe TRBD1 (6 bases). V lost 6 bases and J lost 9, with 15 bases in between. This CDR3 spans 13 amino acids. Germline CDR1 and CDR2: DFQATT and SNEGSKA (reference sequence). The CDR3: CSAARDIASPLHF. The CDR3 coding sequence is TGCAGTGCCGCACGGGACATAGCTTCACCCCTCCACTTT.

The chain links TRBV19 to TRBJ1-1; 12 bases agree with TRBD1. The CDR3 totals 14 residues. The germline V gene has CDR1 LNHDA and CDR2 SQIVND (reference sequence). J lost 3 bases, V lost 9 bases, and 5 bases had no gene match. CDR3 in DNA: TGTGCCAGAGGGACAGGGGGCACGTACACTGAAGCTTTCTTT. Protein product: CARGTGGTYTEAFF.

This clonotype was seen many times. The chain employs TRBV9 and TRBJ2-7; D might be TRBD1 (6 bases). Germline values: CDR1 SGDLS, CDR2 YYNGEE. Trimming shortened V by 1 base and J by 2 bases, and 16 bases separated the two germline ends. CDR3 length equals 16 residues. For the CDR3, the DNA is TGTGCCAGCAGCGTAAGACCACGGGACAAGACCTACGAGCAGTACTTC. Residues: CASSVRPRDKTYEQYF. Full variable domain (remainder filled in from reference TRBV9 and TRBJ2-7): DSGVTQTPKHLITATGQRVTLRCSPRSGDLSVYWYQQSLDQGLQFLIQYYNGEERAKGNILERFSAQQFPDLHSELNLSSLELGDSALYFCASSVRPRDKTYEQYFGPGTRLTVT.

The gene calls are TRBV10-3 and TRBJ2-1; TRBD2 matches 16 bases. J lost 5 bases, V lost 5 bases, and 9 bases had no gene match. Germline CDR1 ENHRY, CDR2 SYGVKD. The CDR3 loop spans 18 amino acids. CDR3 bases: TGTGCCATCAGTAGCACCGGGACTAGCGGGGGGGCCAACAATGAGCAGTTCTTC. This encodes CAISSTGTSGGANNEQFF.

This clonotype has more than one count but fewer than ten. The chain recombines TRBV7-9 with TRBJ2-7, with TRBD1 matching 9 bases. Germline V gene data show CDR1 as SEHNR and CDR2 as FQNEAQ (reference sequence). The CDR3 totals 15 residues. V lost 5 bases to trimming and J lost 4 bases; unmatched junction nucleotides: 9. CDR3 protein: CASSPISDRGYEQYV. The DNA for the CDR3 is TGTGCCAGCAGCCCAATATCGGACAGGGGTTACGAGCAGTACGTC.

The chain has TRBV9 and TRBJ1-1, with 8 bases aligning to TRBD1. V was pared by 2 bases and J by 3 bases, with 3 bases of the junction left unmatched. In germline, CDR1 is SGDLS, CDR2 YYNGEE. This CDR3 spans 14 amino acids. CDR3 DNA: TGTGCCAGCAGCGTCGGACAGGGAGACACTGAAGCTTTCTTT. The encoded protein is CASSVGQGDTEAFF.

A few counts support this clonotype. The V and J genes are TRBV2 and TRBJ1-2, with unresolved D. The V end lost 3 bases, the J end lost 3 bases, and 5 bases lay between the germline ends. Germline values: CDR1 SNHLY, CDR2 FYNNEI. This CDR3 spans 12 amino acids. CDR3 protein: CASSDQYYGYTF. As DNA, the CDR3 is TGTGCCAGCAGTGACCAATACTATGGCTACACCTTC.

This clonotype was detected ten times or more. V is TRBV18 and J is TRBJ2-1; 10 nucleotides agree with TRBD2. The CDR3 has 15 amino acids. The J segment lost 5 bases and the V segment lost 2 bases, leaving 3 bases of the junction unmatched. Germline V gene data show CDR1 as KGHSH and CDR2 as LQKENI. CDR3: CASSPIGLADNEQFF. The CDR3 bases are TGTGCCAGCTCACCAATCGGACTAGCGGACAATGAGCAGTTCTTC. Variable domain in full (rest from reference TRBV18 and TRBJ2-1): NAGVMQNPRHLVRRRGQEARLRCSPMKGHSHVYWYRQLPEEGLKFMVYLQKENIIDESGMPKERFSAEFPKEGPSILRIQQVVRGDSAAYFCASSPIGLADNEQFFGPGTRLTVL.

The V and J genes are TRBV5-1 and TRBJ2-2; D not resolved. This CDR3 is built from 18 residues. Looked up from germline, CDR1 is SGHRS and CDR2 is YFSETQ. Trimming stripped 4 bases from V and 4 bases from J, with 23 bases between. DNA for the CDR3: TGCGCCAGCAGCACGATAGGATTGGCGAATAGGGCCACCGGGGAGCTGTTTTTT. This gives the protein CASSTIGLANRATGELFF.

This clonotype was recorded a few times. This chain links TRBV29-1 with TRBJ2-2; TRBD2 matches 7 bases. J gave up 5 bases and V 7 bases, and 10 bases lay outside the gene matches. This CDR3 contains 14 residues. CDR1 is SQVTM, CDR2 ANQGSEA, per germline. The CDR3: CSASRGEETGELFF. The CDR3 DNA follows: TGCAGCGCCTCACGGGGGGAGGAGACCGGGGAGCTGTTTTTT.

The sample holds a few counts of this clonotype. The V call is TRBV5-1, the J call TRBJ2-7; either TRBD1 or TRBD2 may supply D (6 bases each). Germline CDR1 SGHRS, CDR2 YFSETQ. This CDR3 region has 14 residues. V was shortened by 7 bases and J by 6 bases, with 20 bases between the two germline ends. Here the CDR3 reads CASRTGATAREQYF. The CDR3 DNA is TGCGCCAGCCGAACGGGGGCGACGGCCCGCGAGCAGTACTTC.

This clonotype was seen a few times. The chain carries TRBV7-6 and TRBJ2-3, with D possibly TRBD2 on 7 matching bases. This CDR3 has 15 amino acids. V lost 0 bases to trimming and J lost 4 bases, with 11 bases between them. Germline V lookup: CDR1 SGHVS, CDR2 FNYEAQ. The CDR3 DNA sequence: TGTGCCAGCAGCTTAGCGGGGGGGGCAGCAGATACGCAGTATTTT. This sequence encodes CASSLAGGAADTQYF.

This clonotype was picked up a small number of times. The V gene is TRBV6-1, the J gene TRBJ2-2, with 9 bases aligning to TRBD1. With 5 bases clipped from V and 2 bases from J, the junction kept 6 bases outside the gene matches. The germline V gene encodes CDR1 MNHNS and CDR2 SASEGT. This CDR3 is 16 amino acids long. CDR3: CASSRRTGVNTGELFF. The CDR3 DNA follows: TGTGCCAGCAGTAGAAGGACAGGGGTAAACACCGGGGAGCTGTTTTTT.

The chain combines TRBV9 with TRBJ2-3; D possibly corresponds to TRBD1 (6 bases). CDR3 length equals 14 residues. Germline CDR1 reads SGDLS; CDR2 reads YYNGEE. V lost 0 bases and J 13 bases, leaving 18 bases between the germline ends. CDR3 sequence (DNA): TGTGCCAGCAGCGTAGATCCCTCAGGGGCCCCTAAGTATTTT. Encoded protein: CASSVDPSGAPKYF.

The chain has TRBV6-1 and TRBJ1-6, with D possibly TRBD1 on 6 matching bases. V was trimmed by 6 bases and J by 0 bases, leaving 12 bases between them. CDR1 is MNHNS and CDR2 is SASEGT in the germline V gene. This CDR3 contains 16 residues. Written as DNA, the CDR3 is TGTGCCAGCAGCCCTACAGGGAGCTCCTATAATTCACCCCTCCACTTT. Translated: CASSPTGSSYNSPLHF.